The 9 T cell receptor beta chains presented below share a single source sample, sequenced in a study of T-cell memory formation after mild COVID-19. MiXCR, run by TCRdb on the 5' RACE reads, gives a single entry per CDR3 protein. This table holds about 110,000 distinct CDR3 sequences, approximately 13% found once. Sequenced input: PBMCs or a T cell subset sorted from them (not recorded which). These receptor sequences come from an adult woman who had mild COVID-19 (a few samples of this study predate the infection). Cell type and time point are not known.

This clonotype has just a few counts. The chain carries TRBV4-1 and TRBJ2-1; TRBD1 aligns across 9 bases. The CDR3 extends over 16 amino acids. Germline loops: CDR1 MGHRA, CDR2 YSYEKL. J was trimmed by 0 bases and V by 4 bases; bases with no gene match: 4. The CDR3 is CASSLLTGGSYNEQFF. The CDR3 bases are TGCGCCAGCAGCCTTTTGACAGGGGGCTCCTACAATGAGCAGTTCTTC.

The table lists this clonotype with many counts. The V call is TRBV29-1, the J call TRBJ2-1; D uncertain. V was pared by 1 base and J by 8 bases, with 9 bases between. Germline CDR1 and CDR2: SQVTM and ANQGSEA. The CDR3 is 12 residues long. The CDR3 is CSVEVQLDEQFF. CDR3 coding DNA: TGCAGCGTTGAAGTTCAGCTAGATGAGCAGTTCTTC.

The chain uses TRBV2 and TRBJ2-7; perhaps TRBD1 as D (5 bases). The ends were cut back, 7 bases at V and 1 base at J, with 8 bases in the middle. Germline values: CDR1 SNHLY, CDR2 FYNNEI. There are 12 residues in the CDR3. The CDR3 nucleotides are TGTGCCAGCACAGGGATGTCCTACGAGCAGTACTTC. Amino acid sequence: CASTGMSYEQYF.

This clonotype was seen a few times. The V and J genes are TRBV7-2 and TRBJ2-2; tentative D call: TRBD2 (5 bases). Between the trimmed V and J ends, which lost 4 bases and 3 bases, there was a span of 9 bases. Germline values: CDR1 SGHTA, CDR2 FQGNSA. The CDR3 totals 14 residues. CDR3 DNA sequence: TGTGCCAGCAGCTCGCGGCGGGACACCGGGGAGCTGTTTTTT. Its protein is CASSSRRDTGELFF.

This clonotype was found many times. The rearrangement links TRBV6-6 to TRBJ2-3; maybe TRBD2 (6 bases). V lost 7 bases to trimming and J lost 0 bases, with 17 bases between them. CDR3 size: 16 residues. CDR1 MNHNY and CDR2 SVGAGI come from the germline V gene (reference sequence). DNA for the CDR3: TGTGCCAGCAACCTCTTAGCGGTTCTTAGCACAGATACGCAGTATTTT. Its translation: CASNLLAVLSTDTQYF.

This clonotype was counted only a few times. The chain is built from TRBV7-9 and TRBJ2-7; D gene unclear. Germline V lookup: CDR1 SEHNR, CDR2 FQNEAQ (reference sequence). Trimming took off 3 bases at V and 0 bases at J, with 9 bases between the two ends. The CDR3 covers 14 residues. For the CDR3, the DNA is TGTGCCAGCAGCTTCCTGCCACCCTCCTACGAGCAGTACTTC. The encoded protein is CASSFLPPSYEQYF.

This clonotype was seen a handful of times. The J gene is TRBJ2-7, the V gene TRBV13, with 14 bases aligning to TRBD2. Germline assignment: CDR1 PRHDT and CDR2 FYEKMQ (reference sequence). The CDR3 extends over 17 amino acids. V trimming: 5 bases; J trimming: 2 bases; junction bases outside the gene matches: 8. The CDR3, as DNA: TGTGCCAGCAGCCCTTCCGGGACTAGCGGGAGTGCCTACGAGCAGTACTTC. The encoded protein is CASSPSGTSGSAYEQYF.

This clonotype was found many times. The genes are TRBV29-1 and TRBJ2-1, with TRBD2 matching over 8 bases. The CDR3 totals 15 residues. Germline CDR1 is SQVTM and CDR2 is ANQGSEA. V shed 2 bases and J 2 bases; nucleotides not matched to a gene: 5. In nucleotides, the CDR3 is TGCAGCGTTGAACTAGCGGGTATAGCCTACAATGAGCAGTTCTTC. Translating gives CSVELAGIAYNEQFF.

This chain joins TRBV6-6 and TRBJ2-7; 9 nucleotides align to TRBD1. The CDR3 runs to 15 residues. Losses at the gene ends were 9 bases for V and 2 bases for J; bases not matched to a gene: 11. Per the germline V gene, CDR1 is MNHNY and CDR2 is SVGAGI (reference sequence). The CDR3 is CASSTPGQGPYEQYF. The CDR3 DNA is TGTGCCAGTTCAACGCCCGGACAGGGGCCCTACGAGCAGTACTTC.